Each of the 2 T cell receptor beta chains below was sequenced from the same sample in a study of blood T cell repertoires in COVID-19. Clones were read by immunoSEQ multiplex PCR, and TCRdb kept only the in-frame ones, dropping some. This table holds 150,000 to 180,000 clones, roughly 89% found once. The sample was peripheral blood. The receptors here all came from a man in his fifties or sixties with acute or convalescent COVID-19.

The chain combines TRBV7-2 with TRBJ1-5; 9 bases align to TRBD1. The CDR3 is made up of 15 amino acids. Germline CDR1 SGHTA, CDR2 FQGNSA. Losses at the gene ends were 1 base for V and 4 bases for J; bases not matched to a gene: 2. The CDR3 sequence is CASSLGTGANQPQHF. Written as DNA, the CDR3 is TGTGCCAGCAGCTTAGGGACAGGGGCAAATCAGCCCCAGCATTTT.

This chain links TRBV12-5 with TRBJ2-2; D may be TRBD2 (6 bases). Per the germline V gene, CDR1 is LGHNT and CDR2 is FRNRAP. V was pared by 2 bases and J by 8 bases, with 18 bases between. There are 16 residues in the CDR3. The DNA of the CDR3 is TGTGCTAGTGGTTTGTTTGAGGGAGGATTTGCTGGGGAGCTGTTTTTT. Translating gives CASGLFEGGFAGELFF.